This T cell receptor (beta chain) comes out of a study of OX40 agonist ivuxolimab in advanced cancers. Overall study context: Patient treatment consisted of intravenous ivuxolimab administration every 2 weeks at 0.01 to 10 mg/kg. Patients were 65% to 85% male with ages about 20 to 79, mean around 61.

The table came from immunoSEQ multiplex PCR; TCRdb's copy has only in-frame clones and leaves some out. This sample yields 85,000 to 90,000 clones, of which more than 80% are seen a single time; around 0.2% belongs to the top ten. Study-wide points: Expanded clones were, on average, more numerous in CD8+ T cells than in CD4+.

This clone showed up just once. Its cognate antigen is unknown. Material: CD4+ or CD8+ T cells sorted from blood, obtained in a trial of the OX40 agonist ivuxolimab. The source is an adult with an advanced solid tumor such as melanoma, head and neck, liver or kidney cancer.

The CDR3 DNA follows: TGCGCCAGCAGCTTCAGACAGGGGGCCTACGAGCAGTACTTC. Protein: CASSFRQGAYEQYF. V gene TRBV5-1 combines with J gene TRBJ2-7, with TRBD1 matching 9 bases. The CDR3 extends over 14 amino acids. Germline lookup yields CDR1 SGHRS and CDR2 YFSETQ. Germline trimming cut 2 bases from V and 2 bases from J; bases unmatched to any gene: 2. The whole variable domain, filled in from reference TRBV5-1 and TRBJ2-7, reads KAGVTQTPRYLIKTRGQQVTLSCSPISGHRSVSWYQQTPGQGLQFLFEYFSETQRNKGNFPGRFSGRQFSNSRSEMNVSTLELGDSALYLCASSFRQGAYEQYFGPGTRLTVT.